This TCR beta chain was observed in a study of CD8 T cells in ankylosing spondylitis. Whole-study findings and limits: One TCR beta motif, made up of roughly eight highly homologous variants, appeared characteristic of ankylosing spondylitis blood. Significant enrichment of disease-linked clones was reported in matched ankylosing spondylitis synovial fluid.

Germline values: CDR1 ENHRY, CDR2 SYGVKD. CDR3 size: 15 residues. The trim removed 6 bases at V and 0 bases at J, leaving 4 bases unmatched. Of note for this clonotype: Its antigen is unidentified.

TCRdb analysed the 5' RACE reads with MiXCR anew, one entry per CDR3 protein. The data contain around 250,000 distinct CDR3 sequences, 30% to 40% of them singletons. The TCR comes from a male donor with ankylosing spondylitis or in good health (not recorded which). Sequenced: blood, either unsorted or a sorted T cell fraction (not recorded which). This chain links TRBV10-3 with TRBJ2-3, with TRBD1 matching 9 bases. CDR3 nucleotides: TGTGCCATCAGCCGGACAGGGGCTAGCACAGATACGCAGTATTTT. As protein: CAISRTGASTDTQYF.